Shown below are 31 T cell receptor beta chains from a single sample sequenced in a study of CD8 T cells in ankylosing spondylitis. MiXCR was run by TCRdb on the 5' RACE reads, yielding one entry per CDR3 protein. Of around 250,000 distinct CDR3 sequences listed, 15% to 20% are singletons. The sample taken for sequencing was blood, either unsorted or a sorted T cell fraction (not recorded which). These receptors all stem from a male donor with ankylosing spondylitis or in good health (not recorded which).

This clonotype came up many times. V is TRBV12-3 or TRBV12-4 and J is TRBJ2-7; 10 bases are a match to TRBD1. V lost 5 bases, J lost 5 bases, and 3 bases stayed unmatched. The CDR3 is made up of 13 amino acids. CDR3 protein: CASSPGTGDEQYF. DNA of the CDR3: TGTGCCAGCAGTCCAGGGACAGGGGACGAGCAGTACTTC.

This clonotype was seen a few times. The gene calls are TRBV12-3 or TRBV12-4 and TRBJ1-1, with D perhaps TRBD1 (5 bases). Deletions cut 11 bases from V and 5 bases from J, with 18 bases between. The CDR3 is 13 amino acids. The CDR3 protein is CAAHEGWGTEAFF. CDR3 in DNA: TGTGCCGCCCACGAGGGATGGGGGACTGAAGCTTTCTTT.

This clonotype was detected only a few times. The chain recombines TRBV11-1 with TRBJ1-1; 8 nucleotides line up with TRBD1. V gave up 3 bases and J gave up 0 bases; unmatched junction bases: 3. The germline V gene has CDR1 SGHAT and CDR2 FQDESV (reference sequence). The CDR3 is 15 amino acids. The CDR3 is CASSFWTGMNTEAFF. In nucleotides, the CDR3 is TGTGCCAGCAGCTTCTGGACAGGGATGAACACTGAAGCTTTCTTT. The full variable domain, rest sourced from reference TRBV11-1 and TRBJ1-1, is EAEVAQSPRYKITEKSQAVAFWCDPISGHATLYWYRQILGQGPELLVQFQDESVVDDSQLPKDRFSAERLKGVDSTLKIQPAELGDSAMYLCASSFWTGMNTEAFFGQGTRLTVV.

J is TRBJ1-2 and V is TRBV12-3 or TRBV12-4, with 7 bases that match TRBD1. V shed 3 bases, J shed 4 bases, and the junction held 11 bases outside the gene matches. The CDR3 loop spans 16 amino acids. CDR3 protein: CASSFPPGQPSYGYTF. The CDR3 DNA sequence: TGTGCCAGCAGTTTTCCCCCGGGACAGCCTTCCTATGGCTACACCTTC.

This clonotype was seen at least ten times. V and J are TRBV7-2 and TRBJ2-7, with D unclear. The CDR3 length is 16 residues. In germline, CDR1 is SGHTA, CDR2 FQGNSA. V was clipped by 1 base and J by 3 bases, with 16 bases between them. The CDR3 DNA is TGTGCCAGCAGCTTAGGGGCGCCTAGTTCCTTCTACGAGCAGTACTTC. It specifies CASSLGAPSSFYEQYF.

This clonotype was seen a few times. The chain uses TRBV20-1 and TRBJ2-7; TRBD1 matches 7 bases. The CDR3 is 13 amino acids. Unmatched junction bases numbered 4, after V lost 5 bases and J lost 0 bases. Per germline, CDR1 DFQATT and CDR2 SNEGSKA (reference sequence). CDR3 region: CSARDRHSYEQYF. CDR3 nucleotide sequence: TGCAGTGCTCGGGACAGACACTCCTACGAGCAGTACTTC.

This clonotype was seen ten or more times. This chain links TRBV29-1 with TRBJ2-1; tentative D call: TRBD2 (5 bases). The CDR3 spans 13 residues. Germline CDR1 is SQVTM and CDR2 is ANQGSEA. V shed 7 bases and J shed 3 bases, with 13 bases lying between them. This CDR3 is CSATPSGYNEQFF. CDR3 sequence (DNA): TGCAGCGCCACGCCCAGCGGCTACAATGAGCAGTTCTTC.

This clonotype was observed a handful of times. The chain recombines TRBV7-8 with TRBJ2-7, with D hard to call. The CDR3 is 12 residues long. In germline, CDR1 is SGHVS, CDR2 FQNEAQ. V gave up 1 base and J gave up 5 bases, with 6 bases separating them. Here the CDR3 DNA reads TGTGCCAGCAGCTTAGAAGTCCACGAGCAGTACTTC. It encodes CASSLEVHEQYF.

The rearrangement links TRBV7-6 to TRBJ2-2; TRBD1 matches 9 bases. The V gene's germline CDR1 is SGHVS and CDR2 FNYEAQ. Trimming cost V 5 bases and J 7 bases; bases outside gene matches: 5. This CDR3 region has 14 residues. The CDR3 is CASSEQGAGGELFF. The CDR3 region has the DNA TGTGCCAGCAGCGAACAGGGGGCGGGCGGGGAGCTGTTTTTT. Variable domain in full (rest from reference TRBV7-6 and TRBJ2-2): GAGVSQSPRYKVTKRGQDVALRCDPISGHVSLYWYRQALGQGPEFLTYFNYEAQQDKSGLPNDRFSAERPEGSISTLTIQRTEQRDSAMYRCASSEQGAGGELFFGEGSRLTVL.

V and J are TRBV7-9 and TRBJ2-3; 7 positions agree with TRBD2. Germline V gene lookup returns CDR1 SEHNR and CDR2 FQNEAQ (reference sequence). This CDR3 is 13 amino acids long. Losses at the gene ends were 4 bases for V and 5 bases for J; bases not matched to a gene: 3. The CDR3: CASSSASGDTQYF. CDR3 DNA sequence: TGTGCCAGCAGCTCAGCTAGCGGAGATACGCAGTATTTT.

This clonotype was observed many times. The chain is built from TRBV29-1 and TRBJ2-1, with 11 bases that match TRBD1. The junction had 13 bases not matched to a gene; V was cut back by 7 bases and J by 8 bases. The germline V gene has CDR1 SQVTM and CDR2 ANQGSEA. This CDR3 comprises 15 residues. This CDR3 reads CSAKTGTGGTDEQFF. The CDR3 nucleotides are TGCAGCGCCAAAACCGGGACAGGGGGTACAGATGAGCAGTTCTTC.

The V call is TRBV28, the J call TRBJ2-2; D is ambiguous. V gave up 3 bases and J gave up 4 bases, with 6 bases separating them. CDR3 length: 13 amino acids. Germline V gives CDR1 MDHEN, CDR2 SYDVKM. The CDR3 bases are TGTGCCAGCAGTTTTTTCGGCACCGGGGAGCTGTTTTTT. Amino acid sequence: CASSFFGTGELFF.

A few counts support this clonotype. CDR3 nucleotides: TGTGCCAGCAGTTTATACGGGACAGGGGCCTACGAGCAGTACTTC. Protein sequence: CASSLYGTGAYEQYF. V and J are TRBV27 and TRBJ2-7, with 10 bases fitting TRBD1. The CDR3 runs 15 residues. V lost 1 base to trimming and J lost 2 bases; unmatched junction nucleotides: 2. Looked up from germline, CDR1 is MNHEY and CDR2 is SMNVEV (reference sequence).

This clonotype appeared a few times. This chain uses TRBV2 with TRBJ2-3, with a possible D match to TRBD2 (5 bases). Germline V gene data show CDR1 as SNHLY and CDR2 as FYNNEI. Trimming pared 8 bases from V and 0 bases from J, leaving 12 bases between. The CDR3 spans 14 residues. CDR3 in DNA: TGTGCCAGCGAAGACTATACCAGCACAGATACGCAGTATTTT. As protein: CASEDYTSTDTQYF.

This clonotype was picked up many times. The chain has TRBV9 and TRBJ2-7, with D perhaps TRBD2 (5 bases). V was clipped by 0 bases and J by 0 bases, with 10 bases between them. The CDR3 totals 15 residues. Germline CDR1 reads SGDLS; CDR2 reads YYNGEE. The CDR3 loop is CASSVGTGSSYEQYF. CDR3 sequence (DNA): TGTGCCAGCAGCGTAGGCACGGGAAGCTCCTACGAGCAGTACTTC.

The CDR3 DNA is TGCAGCGTTGAACCTGTATCTGGGGCCAACGTCCTGACTTTC. This translates into CSVEPVSGANVLTF. The chain has TRBV29-1 and TRBJ2-6; D ambiguous. There are 14 residues in the CDR3. V dropped 2 bases and J dropped 1 base, with 6 bases sitting between them. In germline, CDR1 is SQVTM, CDR2 ANQGSEA.

This clonotype was counted only a few times. CDR3 sequence (DNA): TGCGCCAGCAGCTCCCAGGGACTAGCGGGAGGTACGCGGTTCAATGAGCAGTTCTTC. Its translation is CASSSQGLAGGTRFNEQFF. The genes are TRBV5-1 and TRBJ2-1; 15 bases are a match to TRBD2. CDR1 SGHRS and CDR2 YFSETQ come from the germline V gene. The CDR3 has 19 residues. Losses at the gene ends were 3 bases for V and 6 bases for J; bases not matched to a gene: 13.

The chain employs TRBV12-3 or TRBV12-4 and TRBJ2-1; D is possibly TRBD2 (6 bases). The CDR3 runs to 15 residues. V lost 3 bases, J lost 4 bases, and 13 bases lay in between. Written as DNA, the CDR3 is TGTGCCAGCAGTTTTCCGGAGGAGGGTTACAATGAGCAGTTCTTC. The encoded protein is CASSFPEEGYNEQFF.

This clonotype appeared once. This CDR3 reads CARKPGLNTGELFF. The CDR3 DNA reads as TGCGCCAGAAAACCGGGACTAAACACCGGGGAGCTGTTTTTT. The chain joins TRBV23-1 to TRBJ2-2; TRBD2 matches at 7 bases. TRBV23-1 is designated an ORF whose function remains uncertain. CDR3 length equals 14 residues. The trim removed 9 bases at V and 2 bases at J, leaving 6 bases unmatched.

The chain's CDR3 is CSAYLGGTGELFF. The CDR3 nucleotides read TGCAGTGCTTATTTAGGGGGAACCGGGGAGCTGTTTTTT. The chain links TRBV20-1 to TRBJ2-2; possibly TRBD1 for D (6 bases). In germline, CDR1 is DFQATT, CDR2 SNEGSKA (reference sequence). Trimming removed 5 bases at V and 5 bases at J, with 12 bases between. The CDR3 extends over 13 amino acids.

This clonotype was picked up a small number of times. This sequence joins TRBV20-1 and TRBJ2-7; 9 nucleotides line up with TRBD1. This CDR3 comprises 14 residues. The germline CDR1 and CDR2 sequences are DFQATT and SNEGSKA (reference sequence). V was clipped by 3 bases and J by 2 bases; unmatched bases: 5. DNA for the CDR3: TGCAGTGCTAGGGGGGACAGGGCACCCTACGAGCAGTACTTC. Translated: CSARGDRAPYEQYF.

This clonotype was picked up a small number of times. This chain connects TRBV4-1 to TRBJ2-7; D is undetermined. This CDR3 spans 14 amino acids. The V end was cut by 3 bases, the J end by 2 bases, with 11 bases between. Germline-derived CDR1 and CDR2 are MGHRA and YSYEKL. CDR3 DNA: TGCGCCAGCAGCCATCCGGGCCTCGCCTACGAGCAGTACTTC. It translates to CASSHPGLAYEQYF.

The genes are TRBV5-1 and TRBJ2-7; 10 bases are a match to TRBD1. The germline gives CDR1 SGHRS, CDR2 YFSETQ. This CDR3 has 17 residues. Trimming took 2 bases from V and 6 from J; bases not matched to a gene: 14. As DNA, the CDR3 is TGCGCCAGCAGCTTCTTGGGGCCAGGGACAGGGGACGGCGAGCAGTACTTC. This gives the protein CASSFLGPGTGDGEQYF.

V is TRBV7-2 and J is TRBJ1-5, with D maybe TRBD1 (5 bases). This CDR3 comprises 14 residues. Germline V gene lookup returns CDR1 SGHTA and CDR2 FQGNSA. Trimming left V 3 bases short and J 6 bases short, with 12 bases between. CDR3 DNA sequence: TGTGCCAGCAGCTTTCGGGGACTTGGTCAGCCCCAGCATTTT. Protein product: CASSFRGLGQPQHF.

This sequence joins TRBV5-6 and TRBJ2-1; 9 positions agree with TRBD1. The CDR3 length is 17 residues. The J segment lost 2 bases and the V segment lost 4 bases, leaving 10 bases of the junction unmatched. CDR1 is SGHDT and CDR2 is YYEEEE in the germline V gene. The CDR3 DNA reads TGTGCCAGCAGCCCCCTCGGGACAGGGCTCCCCTACAATGAGCAGTTCTTC. This gives the protein CASSPLGTGLPYNEQFF.

This clonotype was picked up a small number of times. The CDR3 coding sequence is TGTGCCATCAGTGCTGGGGGGGGACTAGCGGGGGAGAATGAGCAGTTCTTC. This encodes CAISAGGGLAGENEQFF. The chain has TRBV10-3 and TRBJ2-1, with TRBD2 identical over 14 bases. CDR3 length: 17 amino acids. Germline V gives CDR1 ENHRY, CDR2 SYGVKD. With V trimmed by 4 bases and J by 7 bases, 9 bases remained unmatched.

The chain links TRBV4-3 to TRBJ1-1; D call uncertain. V shed 0 bases and J shed 4 bases, with 18 bases lying between them. The CDR3 covers 17 residues. The germline V gene has CDR1 LGHNA and CDR2 YSLEER. The CDR3: CASSQDIRGLHSTEAFF. In nucleotides, the CDR3 is TGCGCCAGCAGCCAAGATATCCGGGGATTACATTCCACTGAAGCTTTCTTT.

This clonotype was detected only a few times. The rearrangement links TRBV4-3 to TRBJ2-7; TRBD2 matches 7 bases. Germline CDR1 LGHNA, CDR2 YSLEER. The CDR3 loop spans 14 amino acids. With V trimmed by 4 bases and J by 6 bases, 9 bases remained unmatched. As DNA, the CDR3 is TGCGCCAGCAGCCCCGGGACTAACTTCCCCGAGCAGTACTTC. Translating it yields CASSPGTNFPEQYF.

A few counts support this clonotype. The chain couples TRBV13 to TRBJ2-7, with 8 bases aligning to TRBD2. Per the germline V gene, CDR1 is PRHDT and CDR2 is FYEKMQ (reference sequence). The CDR3 length is 16 residues. The trim removed 5 bases at V and 7 bases at J, leaving 16 bases unmatched. CDR3 loop: CASSLRGQRETEEQYF. The CDR3 bases are TGTGCCAGCAGCCTCCGGGGCCAGCGGGAGACGGAAGAGCAGTACTTC.

The sample holds one count of this clonotype. The chain uses TRBV7-9 and TRBJ2-7; weak D call: TRBD1 (6 bases). This CDR3 has 15 amino acids. Trimming pared 3 bases from V and 1 base from J, leaving 13 bases between. Germline-derived CDR1 and CDR2 are SEHNR and FQNEAQ (reference sequence). The CDR3 DNA reads TGTGCCAGCAGCTTCGAGAAGGACAGATCCTACGAGCAGTACTTC. The encoded protein is CASSFEKDRSYEQYF. Using reference TRBV7-9 and TRBJ2-7 for the parts outside the CDR3, the full variable domain is DTGVSQNPRHKITKRGQNVTFRCDPISEHNRLYWYRQTLGQGPEFLTYFQNEAQLEKSRLLSDRFSAERPKGSFSTLEIQRTEQGDSAMYLCASSFEKDRSYEQYFGPGTRLTVT.

The V and J genes are TRBV6-1 and TRBJ2-7, with 7 bases lining up with TRBD1. There are 15 residues in the CDR3. Germline CDR1 is MNHNS and CDR2 is SASEGT. The junction had 13 bases not matched to a gene; V was cut back by 8 bases and J by 3 bases. The CDR3 coding sequence is TGTGCCAGCTTAAGGACAGGAGCCACTTTCTACGAGCAGTACTTC. Its translation: CASLRTGATFYEQYF.